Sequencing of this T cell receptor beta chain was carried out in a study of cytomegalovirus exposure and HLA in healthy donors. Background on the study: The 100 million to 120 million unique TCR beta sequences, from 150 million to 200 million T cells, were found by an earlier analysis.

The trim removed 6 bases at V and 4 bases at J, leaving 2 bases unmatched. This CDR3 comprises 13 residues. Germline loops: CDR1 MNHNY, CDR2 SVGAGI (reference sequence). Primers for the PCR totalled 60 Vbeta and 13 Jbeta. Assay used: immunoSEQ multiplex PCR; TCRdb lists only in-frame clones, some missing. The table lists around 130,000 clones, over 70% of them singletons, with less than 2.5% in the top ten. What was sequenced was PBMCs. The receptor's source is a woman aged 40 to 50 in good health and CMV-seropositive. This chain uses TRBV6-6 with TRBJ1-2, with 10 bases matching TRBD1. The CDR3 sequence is CASSRQGAYGYTF. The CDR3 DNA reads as TGTGCCAGCAGCCGACAGGGGGCCTATGGCTACACCTTC.